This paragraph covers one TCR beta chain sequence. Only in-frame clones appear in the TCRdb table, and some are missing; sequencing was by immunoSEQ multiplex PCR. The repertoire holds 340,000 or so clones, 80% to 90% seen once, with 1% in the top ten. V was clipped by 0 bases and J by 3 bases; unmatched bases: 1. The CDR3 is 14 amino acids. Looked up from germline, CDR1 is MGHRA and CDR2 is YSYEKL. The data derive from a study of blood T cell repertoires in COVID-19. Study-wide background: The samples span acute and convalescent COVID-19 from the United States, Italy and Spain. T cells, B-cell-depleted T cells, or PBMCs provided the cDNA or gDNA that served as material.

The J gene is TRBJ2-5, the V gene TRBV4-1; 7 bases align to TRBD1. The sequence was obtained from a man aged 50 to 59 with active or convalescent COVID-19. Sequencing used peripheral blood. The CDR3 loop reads CASSQEGTEETQYF. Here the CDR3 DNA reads TGCGCCAGCAGCCAAGAAGGGACAGAAGAGACCCAGTACTTC.